The subject of this entry is one T cell receptor (beta chain). This CDR3 contains 12 residues. V was cut by 6 bases and J by 4 bases, with 9 bases left in between. This sample is drawn from a study of control samples from healthy donors and cancer patients. Data came from immunoSEQ multiplex PCR; TCRdb stores just in-frame clones and leaves some out. The data hold 150,000 to 200,000 clones, with more than 80% observed a single time. Material: blood. The sequence was collected from a young man in good health. This chain links TRBV12-3 or TRBV12-4 with TRBJ1-2; TRBD1 is a possible D gene (6 bases). The CDR3 bases are TGTGCCAGCAGACAGGGACGCTATGGCTACACCTTC. It yields the protein CASRQGRYGYTF.